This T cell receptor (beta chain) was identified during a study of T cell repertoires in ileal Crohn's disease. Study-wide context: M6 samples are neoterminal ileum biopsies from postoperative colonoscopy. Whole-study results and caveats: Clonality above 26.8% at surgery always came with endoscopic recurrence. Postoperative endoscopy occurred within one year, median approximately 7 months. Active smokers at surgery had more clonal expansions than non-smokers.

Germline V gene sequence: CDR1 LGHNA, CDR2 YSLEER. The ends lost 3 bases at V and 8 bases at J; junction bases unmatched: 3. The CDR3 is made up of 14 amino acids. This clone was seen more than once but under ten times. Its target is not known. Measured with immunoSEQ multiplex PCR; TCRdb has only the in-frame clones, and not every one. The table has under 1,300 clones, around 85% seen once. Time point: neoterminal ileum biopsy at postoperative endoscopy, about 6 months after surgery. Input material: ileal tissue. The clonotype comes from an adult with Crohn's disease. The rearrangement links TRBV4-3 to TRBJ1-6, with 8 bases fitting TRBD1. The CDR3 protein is CASSQDRAYSPLHF. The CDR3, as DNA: TGCGCCAGCAGCCAGGACAGGGCTTATTCACCCCTCCACTTT.